Below are 4 T cell receptor beta chains sequenced from a single sample in a study of identical twins. TCRdb independently ran MiXCR on the 5' RACE reads; one entry per CDR3 protein. Of 200,000 to 250,000 distinct CDR3 sequences listed, 5.5% to 7% were seen once; the top ten hold roughly 3.4%. This same sample was also taken into another study, of yellow fever vaccine responses in identical twins.

Sequencing used memory (CD45RO+) T cells sorted from blood. The source of these receptors is a woman between 18 and 29 years old in good health.

This clonotype has only a few counts. The chain links TRBV5-1 to TRBJ2-1; 8 positions match TRBD1. The junction had 6 bases not matched to a gene; V was cut back by 2 bases and J by 5 bases. The CDR3 has 15 amino acids. Germline lookup yields CDR1 SGHRS and CDR2 YFSETQ. This CDR3 reads CASSFIPDRDNEQFF. The CDR3 nucleotides are TGCGCCAGCAGCTTCATCCCGGACAGGGACAATGAGCAGTTCTTC.

This clonotype was counted many times. The chain recombines TRBV21-1 with TRBJ1-4; TRBD1 is the table's D call and was not checked against the DNA. TRBV21-1 constitutes a pseudogene. CDR3 size: 14 residues. CDR3 coding DNA: TGTGCCAGCAGCATAACCCCCACGGAAGAAAAACTGTTTTTT. Protein product: CASSITPTEEKLFF.

This chain links TRBV20-1 with TRBJ2-7; D is uncertain. Per germline, CDR1 DFQATT and CDR2 SNEGSKA (reference sequence). There are 12 residues in the CDR3. The V and J ends lost 0 bases and 3 bases respectively, with 6 bases between them. CDR3 sequence reads: CSARDMGYEQYV. CDR3 nucleotide sequence: TGCAGTGCTAGAGATATGGGCTACGAGCAGTACGTC.

The chain couples TRBV9 to TRBJ2-1, with a weak D call TRBD2 (5 bases). The CDR3 spans 14 residues. In germline, CDR1 is SGDLS, CDR2 YYNGEE. V lost 3 bases to trimming and J lost 8 bases, with 15 bases between them. The CDR3 region is CASSGRVNPDEQFF. CDR3 coding DNA: TGTGCCAGCAGCGGGCGGGTCAATCCGGATGAGCAGTTCTTC.